This TCR beta chain was obtained from a study of shared clonotypes between healthy human individuals. Trimming pared 2 bases from V and 4 bases from J, leaving 8 bases between. CDR3 length: 13 amino acids. From germline, CDR1 is KGHSH and CDR2 LQKENI. Turning to this clone: Its antigen is undetermined.

Repertoires were generated with immunoSEQ multiplex PCR, while TCRdb's copy carries only in-frame clones and drops some. The sample includes approximately 940,000 clones, 76% of them seen just once. Study results and caveats: Naive subsets usually exceeded memory subsets in estimated richness. Naive CD4 clonotypes were shared across a handful of donors at approximately 5.3%.

The chain uses TRBV18 and TRBJ1-1; perhaps TRBD1 as D (5 bases). This clonotype was sampled from a man aged 18 to 29 in good health. Sequenced sample: memory CD4+ T cells sorted from blood. Subset specified: CD45RA-negative fraction. The CDR3 DNA reads TGTGCCAGCTCACCATGGGGGGGCACTGAAGCTTTCTTT. Protein: CASSPWGGTEAFF.